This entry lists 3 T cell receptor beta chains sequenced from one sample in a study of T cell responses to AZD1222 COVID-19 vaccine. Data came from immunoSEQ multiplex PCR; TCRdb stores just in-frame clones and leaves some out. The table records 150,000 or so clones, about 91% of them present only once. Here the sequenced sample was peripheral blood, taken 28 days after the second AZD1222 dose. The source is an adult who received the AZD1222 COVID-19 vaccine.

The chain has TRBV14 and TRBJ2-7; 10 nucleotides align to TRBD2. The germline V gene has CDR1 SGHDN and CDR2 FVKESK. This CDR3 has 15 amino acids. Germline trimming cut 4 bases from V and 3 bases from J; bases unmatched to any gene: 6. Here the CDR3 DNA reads TGTGCCAGCAGCCCATGGACTAGCGGCAACTACGAGCAGTACTTC. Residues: CASSPWTSGNYEQYF.

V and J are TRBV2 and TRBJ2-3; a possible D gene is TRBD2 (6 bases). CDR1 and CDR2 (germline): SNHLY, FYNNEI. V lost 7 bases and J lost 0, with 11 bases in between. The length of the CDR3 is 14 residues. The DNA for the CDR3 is TGTGCCAGCACTCGGGACTCGAGCACAGATACGCAGTATTTT. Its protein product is CASTRDSSTDTQYF.

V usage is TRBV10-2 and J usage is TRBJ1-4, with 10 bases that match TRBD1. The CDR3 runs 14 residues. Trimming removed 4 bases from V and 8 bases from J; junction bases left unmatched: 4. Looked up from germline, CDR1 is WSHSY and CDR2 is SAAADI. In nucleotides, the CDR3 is TGCGCCAGCAGTGGGACAGGGGGGGAGGAAAAACTGTTTTTT. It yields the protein CASSGTGGEEKLFF.